This is a list of T cell receptor beta chains from one sample in a study of cytomegalovirus exposure and HLA in healthy donors. TCRdb's table, derived via immunoSEQ multiplex PCR, lists solely in-frame clones and lacks some. The sample holds 85,000 to 95,000 clones, over 55% seen once. The specimen was PBMCs. These TCRs come from a young woman in good health and CMV-seronegative. Each CDR3 is given with its conserved first and last residue. Fields, in order: clone size, J gene, V gene, D gene, CDR3 length, CDR3 protein, CDR3 DNA. A D gene is named only where the DNA matches it firmly. Where a row states a size, it is once, few, many or the class of an expanded clone; other rows omit it.

size: few
J: TRBJ1-4
V: TRBV5-1
D: TRBD1
length: 17
CDR3: CASSLKVIDRDGEKLFF
DNA: TGCGCCAGCAGCTTGAAGGTGATCGACAGGGATGGAGAAAAACTGTTTTTT

size: -
J: TRBJ2-1
V: TRBV27
D: -
length: 15
CDR3: CASTLVDPTYNEQFF
DNA: TGTGCCAGCACCCTAGTAGATCCGACCTACAATGAGCAGTTCTTC

size: few
J: TRBJ1-1
V: TRBV6-4
D: TRBD1
length: 15
CDR3: CASKLDRGRRTEAFF
DNA: TGTGCCAGCAAACTGGACAGGGGGCGCCGAACTGAAGCTTTCTTT

size: -
J: TRBJ2-7
V: TRBV7-6
D: -
length: 15
CDR3: CASSPPGGASYEQYF
DNA: TGTGCCAGCAGCCCCCCCGGAGGGGCCTCCTACGAGCAGTACTTC

size: -
J: TRBJ1-1
V: TRBV2
D: TRBD1
length: 15
CDR3: CASSASGQEGTEAFF
DNA: TGTGCCAGCAGTGCCTCGGGACAGGAGGGCACTGAAGCTTTCTTT

size: -
J: TRBJ1-4
V: TRBV19
D: -
length: 14
CDR3: CASIKGVTGEKLFF
DNA: TGTGCCAGTATCAAGGGGGTAACGGGTGAAAAACTGTTTTTT

size: few
J: TRBJ1-2
V: TRBV9
D: -
length: 15
CDR3: CASSVEATASYGYTF
DNA: TGTGCCAGCAGCGTAGAGGCGACAGCTTCTTATGGCTACACCTTC

size: -
J: TRBJ2-5
V: TRBV19
D: -
length: 14
CDR3: CASSITSHRGTQYF
DNA: TGTGCCAGTAGTATCACTAGCCATCGGGGGACCCAGTACTTC

size: -
J: TRBJ1-5
V: TRBV27
D: TRBD1
length: 14
CDR3: CASRTGVTNQPQHF
DNA: TGTGCCAGCAGGACAGGGGTTACCAATCAGCCCCAGCATTTT

size: -
J: TRBJ2-7
V: TRBV28
D: -
length: 16
CDR3: CASSLSEDWRSYEQYF
DNA: TGTGCCAGCAGCCTATCGGAAGACTGGCGCTCCTACGAGCAGTACTTC

size: few
J: TRBJ2-7
V: TRBV5-1
D: -
length: 14
CDR3: CASSLGGDFYEQYF
DNA: TGCGCCAGCAGCTTGGGAGGGGACTTCTACGAGCAGTACTTC

size: -
J: TRBJ2-3
V: TRBV27
D: -
length: 14
CDR3: CASSPIVGGGSQYF
DNA: TGTGCCAGCAGTCCCATCGTTGGGGGAGGCTCGCAGTATTTT

size: -
J: TRBJ2-7
V: TRBV7-9
D: TRBD1
length: 15
CDR3: CASSPRTGQTYEQYF
DNA: TGTGCCAGCAGCCCAAGGACAGGGCAAACCTACGAGCAGTACTTC

size: -
J: TRBJ2-7
V: TRBV28
D: -
length: 13
CDR3: CASSLDIFYEQYF
DNA: TGTGCCAGCAGTTTAGACATTTTCTACGAGCAGTACTTC

size: -
J: TRBJ2-1
V: TRBV6-5
D: -
length: 13
CDR3: CASSFTGYNEQFF
DNA: TGTGCCAGCAGTTTCACAGGATACAATGAGCAGTTCTTC

size: few
J: TRBJ2-7
V: TRBV6-5
D: -
length: 13
CDR3: CASSYSQVLEQYF
DNA: TGTGCCAGCAGTTACTCACAGGTTCTCGAGCAGTACTTC

size: few
J: TRBJ2-5
V: TRBV29-1
D: -
length: 12
CDR3: CSVKYTGETQYF
DNA: TGCAGCGTAAAATACACGGGGGAGACCCAGTACTTC

size: -
J: TRBJ2-2
V: TRBV5-4
D: -
length: 17
CDR3: CASSRGGVNANTGELFF
DNA: TGTGCCAGCAGCAGAGGGGGGGTGAACGCGAACACCGGGGAGCTGTTTTTT

size: -
J: TRBJ2-3
V: TRBV2
D: -
length: 11
CDR3: CASPRGDTQYF
DNA: TGTGCCAGCCCCCGGGGAGATACGCAGTATTTT

size: -
J: TRBJ1-6
V: TRBV29-1
D: TRBD1
length: 13
CDR3: CSAGDSPNSPLHF
DNA: TGCAGCGCCGGGGACAGCCCTAATTCACCCCTCCACTTT

size: -
J: TRBJ1-1
V: TRBV4-3
D: TRBD1
length: 14
CDR3: CASSLQQGRTEAFF
DNA: TGCGCCAGCAGCCTTCAACAGGGGCGCACTGAAGCTTTCTTT